These 14 T cell receptor beta chains originate from one sample sequenced in a study of cytomegalovirus exposure and HLA in healthy donors. With 60 Vbeta and 13 Jbeta primers, the PCR was carried out. Clones were sequenced by immunoSEQ multiplex PCR, and TCRdb holds only the in-frame ones, with some missing. Here the sample spans about 98,000 clones, under 75% being singletons. The sequenced sample consisted of PBMCs. The receptors here all came from a female donor in good health and CMV-seronegative.

This clone was detected only once. The rearrangement joins TRBV6-5 to TRBJ2-3, with D possibly matching TRBD2 (5 bases). In germline, CDR1 is MNHEY, CDR2 SVGAGI. The CDR3 loop spans 15 amino acids. The V end was cut by 6 bases, the J end by 1 base, with 14 bases between. The CDR3 region has the DNA TGTGCCAGCAGACCCATCGGGGTTGGCACAGATACGCAGTATTTT. Its translation: CASRPIGVGTDTQYF.

The genes are TRBV10-1 and TRBJ2-7; TRBD1 matches 7 bases. Germline V gives CDR1 WNHNN, CDR2 SYGVQD (reference sequence). The CDR3 has 12 amino acids. With V trimmed by 3 bases and J by 9 bases, 5 bases remained unmatched. The CDR3 sequence is CASSDGTASQYF. DNA of the CDR3: TGCGCCAGCAGTGACGGGACAGCCTCGCAGTACTTC.

The chain carries TRBV27 and TRBJ2-7, with TRBD1 as a possible D gene (6 bases). Germline V gene data show CDR1 as MNHEY and CDR2 as SMNVEV (reference sequence). The CDR3 extends over 15 amino acids. The ends were cut back, 5 bases at V and 2 bases at J, with 16 bases in the middle. This CDR3 reads CASSPEAPGAYEQYF. As DNA, the CDR3 is TGTGCCAGCAGTCCCGAGGCACCAGGGGCCTACGAGCAGTACTTC.

The rearrangement uses TRBV5-6 and TRBJ1-1, with TRBD1 identical over 7 bases. After removal of 5 bases from V and 7 bases from J, the junction contained 5 bases not matched to a gene. Germline V gives CDR1 SGHDT, CDR2 YYEEEE. This CDR3 comprises 12 residues. CDR3 bases: TGTGCCAGCAGTCCAGGGGGAGGTGAAGCTTTCTTT. Its translation: CASSPGGGEAFF. The full variable domain, completed using reference TRBV5-6 and TRBJ1-1, is DAGVTQSPTHLIKTRGQQVTLRCSPKSGHDTVSWYQQALGQGPQFIFQYYEEEERQRGNFPDRFSGHQFPNYSSELNVNALLLGDSALYLCASSPGGGEAFFGQGTRLTVV.

The chain couples TRBV5-1 to TRBJ1-1; D is unresolved. This CDR3 has 13 amino acids. Germline loops: CDR1 SGHRS, CDR2 YFSETQ. V was pared by 0 bases and J by 3 bases, with 6 bases between. This CDR3 is CASSLGQDTEAFF. The CDR3 DNA follows: TGCGCCAGCAGCTTGGGGCAGGACACTGAAGCTTTCTTT. The whole variable domain, filled in from reference TRBV5-1 and TRBJ1-1, reads KAGVTQTPRYLIKTRGQQVTLSCSPISGHRSVSWYQQTPGQGLQFLFEYFSETQRNKGNFPGRFSGRQFSNSRSEMNVSTLELGDSALYLCASSLGQDTEAFFGQGTRLTVV.

This clone was recorded a few times. V usage is TRBV6-1 and J usage is TRBJ2-7, with D unclear. The CDR3 length is 13 residues. The germline V gene encodes CDR1 MNHNS and CDR2 SASEGT. The germline V and J ends were trimmed by 3 bases and 6 bases, with 12 bases remaining between them. In nucleotides, the CDR3 is TGTGCCAGCAGTGATAAGGAGATCTCCGAGCAGTACTTC. It is translated as CASSDKEISEQYF.

The chain uses TRBV7-9 and TRBJ2-7; 8 positions match TRBD1. The trim removed 5 bases at V and 0 bases at J, leaving 6 bases unmatched. The CDR3 loop spans 15 amino acids. Germline values: CDR1 SEHNR, CDR2 FQNEAQ (reference sequence). CDR3 nucleotide sequence: TGTGCCAGCAGCCCGGGACAGGAAAGCTCCTACGAGCAGTACTTC. Its protein product is CASSPGQESSYEQYF.

The V call is TRBV28, the J call TRBJ1-2; D is perhaps TRBD1 (6 bases). CDR3 length: 13 residues. V was pared by 6 bases and J by 1 base, with 9 bases between. The germline V gene has CDR1 MDHEN and CDR2 SYDVKM. The CDR3 coding sequence is TGTGCCAGCAGAGTACAGGGTAACTATGGCTACACCTTC. Amino acid sequence: CASRVQGNYGYTF.

This clone was counted only a few times. V and J are TRBV5-5 and TRBJ1-1; D gene ambiguous. This CDR3 has 16 amino acids. Deletions cut 1 base from V and 2 bases from J, with 15 bases between. From germline, CDR1 is SGHKS and CDR2 YYEKEE (reference sequence). The CDR3 DNA reads TGTGCCAGCAGCTTGAGGCTCTCGGAGACCAACACTGAAGCTTTCTTT. Translation gives CASSLRLSETNTEAFF.

The chain combines TRBV6-1 with TRBJ1-5; D not certain. Between the trimmed V and J ends, which lost 0 bases and 6 bases, there was a span of 18 bases. This CDR3 is 17 amino acids long. The germline gives CDR1 MNHNS, CDR2 SASEGT. The CDR3: CASSEAGVAGWSQPQHF. As DNA, the CDR3 is TGTGCCAGCAGTGAAGCCGGGGTGGCGGGCTGGAGTCAGCCCCAGCATTTT.

V usage is TRBV7-2 and J usage is TRBJ1-5, with unresolved D. Germline V gives CDR1 SGHTA, CDR2 FQGNSA. CDR3 length: 14 residues. With 5 bases removed from V and 0 bases from J, the gap between germline ends came to 8 bases. CDR3 DNA: TGTGCCAGCAGCGCGGACTTTAGCAATCAGCCCCAGCATTTT. This codes for CASSADFSNQPQHF.

The chain links TRBV6-5 to TRBJ1-1; 7 bases line up with TRBD1. V trimming: 1 base; J trimming: 1 base; junction bases outside the gene matches: 0. CDR3 length: 14 residues. Germline assignment: CDR1 MNHEY and CDR2 SVGAGI. The CDR3 coding sequence is TGTGCCAGCAGTTACTGGACAGGGAACACTGAAGCTTTCTTT. It encodes CASSYWTGNTEAFF.

Judged by abundance, this clone is medium-sized. The CDR3 here is CASSQERGGQETQYF. As DNA, the CDR3 is TGTGCCAGCAGCCAAGAGCGGGGGGGCCAAGAGACCCAGTACTTC. The genes are TRBV4-2 and TRBJ2-5; 9 nucleotides align to TRBD2. Germline CDR1 LGHNA, CDR2 YNFKEQ. The CDR3 runs to 15 residues. The V and J ends lost 0 bases and 1 base, in that order; junction bases with no gene match: 0.

J is TRBJ2-5 and V is TRBV12-5; TRBD2 agrees at 12 bases. Germline V gene lookup returns CDR1 LGHNT and CDR2 FRNRAP. This CDR3 spans 16 amino acids. V dropped 7 bases and J dropped 6; count of bases not matched to a gene: 12. CDR3 residues: CASVPASGGVGKTQYF. Here the CDR3 DNA reads TGTGCTAGTGTCCCAGCTAGCGGGGGGGTCGGAAAGACCCAGTACTTC.